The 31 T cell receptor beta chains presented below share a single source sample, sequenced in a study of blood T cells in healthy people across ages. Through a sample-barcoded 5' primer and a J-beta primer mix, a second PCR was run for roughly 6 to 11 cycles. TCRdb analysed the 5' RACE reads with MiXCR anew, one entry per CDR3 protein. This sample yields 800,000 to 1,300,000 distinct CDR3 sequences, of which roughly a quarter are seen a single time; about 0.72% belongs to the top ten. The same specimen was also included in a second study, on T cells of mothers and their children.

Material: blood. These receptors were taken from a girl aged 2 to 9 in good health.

Here the CDR3 DNA reads TGTGCCAGCAGTCTCCACAGGGAGACCCAGTACTTC. It codes for CASSLHRETQYF. The chain employs TRBV6-2 or TRBV6-3 and TRBJ2-5; D is possibly TRBD1 (5 bases). The CDR3 is made up of 12 amino acids. Germline CDR1 MNHEY, CDR2 SVGEGT. V lost 5 bases and J lost 5, with 9 bases in between.

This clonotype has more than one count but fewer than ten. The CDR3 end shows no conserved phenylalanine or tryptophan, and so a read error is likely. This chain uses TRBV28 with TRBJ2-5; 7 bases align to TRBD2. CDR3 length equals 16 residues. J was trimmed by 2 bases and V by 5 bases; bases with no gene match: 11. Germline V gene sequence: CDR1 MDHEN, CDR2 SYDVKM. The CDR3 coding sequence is TGTGCCAGCAGTAATATGGGACTAAACCTTCAAGAGACCCAGTACCTC. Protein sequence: CASSNMGLNLQETQYL.

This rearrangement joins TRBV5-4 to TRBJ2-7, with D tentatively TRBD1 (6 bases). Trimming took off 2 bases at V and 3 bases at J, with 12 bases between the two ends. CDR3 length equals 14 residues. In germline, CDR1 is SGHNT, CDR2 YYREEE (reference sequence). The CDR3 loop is CASSLQGALYEQYF. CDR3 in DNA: TGTGCCAGCAGCTTACAGGGAGCCCTCTACGAGCAGTACTTC.

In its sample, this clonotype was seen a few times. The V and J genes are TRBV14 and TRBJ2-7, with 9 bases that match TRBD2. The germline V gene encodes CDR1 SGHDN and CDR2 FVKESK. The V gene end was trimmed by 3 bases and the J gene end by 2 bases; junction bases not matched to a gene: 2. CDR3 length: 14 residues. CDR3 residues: CASSQAGGTYEQYF. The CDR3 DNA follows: TGTGCCAGCAGCCAGGCGGGGGGGACCTACGAGCAGTACTTC. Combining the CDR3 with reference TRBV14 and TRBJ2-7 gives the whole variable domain EAGVTQFPSHSVIEKGQTVTLRCDPISGHDNLYWYRRVMGKEIKFLLHFVKESKQDESGMPNNRFLAERTGGTYSTLKVQPAELEDSGVYFCASSQAGGTYEQYFGPGTRLTVT.

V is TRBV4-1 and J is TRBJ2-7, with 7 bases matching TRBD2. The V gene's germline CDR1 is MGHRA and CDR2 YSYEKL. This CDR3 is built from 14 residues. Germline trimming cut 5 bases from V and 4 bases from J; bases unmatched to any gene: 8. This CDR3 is CASSKGEGRYEQYF. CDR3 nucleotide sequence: TGCGCCAGCAGCAAAGGGGAGGGCCGATACGAGCAGTACTTC.

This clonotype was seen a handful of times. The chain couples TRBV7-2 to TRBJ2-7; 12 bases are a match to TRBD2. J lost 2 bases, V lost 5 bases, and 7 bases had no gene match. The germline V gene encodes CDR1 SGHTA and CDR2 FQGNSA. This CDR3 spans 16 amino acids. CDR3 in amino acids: CASSRLAGAQAYEQYF. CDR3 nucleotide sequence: TGTGCCAGCAGCAGACTAGCGGGAGCCCAAGCCTACGAGCAGTACTTC.

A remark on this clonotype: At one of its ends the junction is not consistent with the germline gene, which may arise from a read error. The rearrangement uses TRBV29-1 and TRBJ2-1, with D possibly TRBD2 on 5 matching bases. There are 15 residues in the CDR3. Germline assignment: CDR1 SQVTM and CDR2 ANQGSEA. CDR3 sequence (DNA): TGCAGCGTTGAGTCCCTTTGGAGTAGCGTCAATGAGCGGTTCTTC. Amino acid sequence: CSVESLWSSVNERFF.

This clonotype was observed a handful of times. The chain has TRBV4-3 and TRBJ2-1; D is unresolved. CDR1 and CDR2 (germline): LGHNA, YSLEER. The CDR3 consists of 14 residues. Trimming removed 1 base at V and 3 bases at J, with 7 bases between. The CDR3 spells CASSQGRYYNEQFF. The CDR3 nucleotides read TGCGCCAGCAGCCAAGGGCGGTACTACAATGAGCAGTTCTTC.

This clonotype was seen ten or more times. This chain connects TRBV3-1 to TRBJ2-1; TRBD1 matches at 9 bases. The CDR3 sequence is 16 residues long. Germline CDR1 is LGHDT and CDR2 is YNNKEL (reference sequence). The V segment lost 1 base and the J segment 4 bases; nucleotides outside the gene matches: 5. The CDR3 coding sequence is TGTGCCAGCAGCCAAGGGACAGGGGATATGTACAATGAGCAGTTCTTC. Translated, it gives CASSQGTGDMYNEQFF.

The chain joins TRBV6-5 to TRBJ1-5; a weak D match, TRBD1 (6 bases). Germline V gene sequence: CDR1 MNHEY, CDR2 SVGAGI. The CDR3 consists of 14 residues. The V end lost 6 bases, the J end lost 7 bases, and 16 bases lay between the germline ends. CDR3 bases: TGTGCCAGCAGCCTGACAGGTCGAGGGCAGCCCCAGCATTTT. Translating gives CASSLTGRGQPQHF.

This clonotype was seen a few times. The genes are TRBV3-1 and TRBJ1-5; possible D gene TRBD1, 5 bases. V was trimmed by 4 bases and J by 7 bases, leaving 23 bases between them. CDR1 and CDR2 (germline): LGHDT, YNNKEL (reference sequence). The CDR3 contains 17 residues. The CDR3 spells CASSREIGQGEGQPQHF. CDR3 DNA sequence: TGTGCCAGCAGCCGAGAAATAGGGCAGGGAGAGGGGCAGCCCCAGCATTTT.

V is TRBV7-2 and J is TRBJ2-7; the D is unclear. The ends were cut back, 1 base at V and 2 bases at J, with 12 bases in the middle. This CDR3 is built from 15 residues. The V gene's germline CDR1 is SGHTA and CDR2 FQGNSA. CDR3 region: CASSLVAGDTYEQYF. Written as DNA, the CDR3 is TGTGCCAGCAGCTTAGTGGCAGGCGATACCTACGAGCAGTACTTC. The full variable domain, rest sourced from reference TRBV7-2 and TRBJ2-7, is GAGVSQSPSNKVTEKGKDVELRCDPISGHTALYWYRQSLGQGLEFLIYFQGNSAPDKSGLPSDRFSAERTGGSVSTLTIQRTQQEDSAVYLCASSLVAGDTYEQYFGPGTRLTVT.

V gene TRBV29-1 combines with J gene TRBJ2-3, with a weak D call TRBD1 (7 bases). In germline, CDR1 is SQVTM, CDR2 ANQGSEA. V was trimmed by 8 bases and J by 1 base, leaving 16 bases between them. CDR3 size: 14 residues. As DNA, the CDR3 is TGCAGCCTCAGGGGGGACTCCCGCACAGATACGCAGTATTTT. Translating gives CSLRGDSRTDTQYF.

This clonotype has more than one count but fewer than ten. This CDR3 is CASLQGLGGYTF. The CDR3 DNA reads as TGTGCCAGCCTACAGGGTTTGGGAGGCTACACCTTC. The chain employs TRBV6-6 and TRBJ1-2, with a tentative D call TRBD1 (6 bases). This CDR3 has 12 amino acids. Looked up from germline, CDR1 is MNHNY and CDR2 is SVGAGI (reference sequence). V lost 8 bases to trimming and J lost 8 bases, with 15 bases between them.

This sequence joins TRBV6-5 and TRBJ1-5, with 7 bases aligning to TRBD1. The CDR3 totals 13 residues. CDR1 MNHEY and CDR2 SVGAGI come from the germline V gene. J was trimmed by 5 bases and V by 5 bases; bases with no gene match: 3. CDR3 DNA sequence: TGTGCCAGCAGTACAGGGGACCATCAGCCCCAGCATTTT. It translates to CASSTGDHQPQHF.

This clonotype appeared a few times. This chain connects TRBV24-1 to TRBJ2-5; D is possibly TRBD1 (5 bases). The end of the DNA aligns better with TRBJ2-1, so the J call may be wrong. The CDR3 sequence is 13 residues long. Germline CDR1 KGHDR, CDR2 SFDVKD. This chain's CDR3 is CATSDLTGHEQFF. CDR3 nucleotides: TGTGCCACCAGTGATTTGACAGGTCATGAGCAGTTCTTC.

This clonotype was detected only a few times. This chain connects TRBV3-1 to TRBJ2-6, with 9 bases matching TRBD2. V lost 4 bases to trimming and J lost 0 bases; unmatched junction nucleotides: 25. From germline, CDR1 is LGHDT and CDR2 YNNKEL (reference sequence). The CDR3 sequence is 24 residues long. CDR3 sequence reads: CASSLRTRTAGGFGSFSGANVLTF. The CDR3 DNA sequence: TGTGCCAGCAGCCTAAGGACCAGGACAGCGGGAGGATTTGGGAGTTTCTCTGGGGCCAACGTCCTGACTTTC.

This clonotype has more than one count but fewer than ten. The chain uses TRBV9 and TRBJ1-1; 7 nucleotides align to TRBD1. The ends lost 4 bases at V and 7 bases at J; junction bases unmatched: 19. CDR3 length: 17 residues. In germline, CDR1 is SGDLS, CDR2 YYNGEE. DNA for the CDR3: TGTGCCAGCAGCCCGGAGGGGGACAGCGTCTCGGGGGATGAAGCTTTCTTT. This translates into CASSPEGDSVSGDEAFF.

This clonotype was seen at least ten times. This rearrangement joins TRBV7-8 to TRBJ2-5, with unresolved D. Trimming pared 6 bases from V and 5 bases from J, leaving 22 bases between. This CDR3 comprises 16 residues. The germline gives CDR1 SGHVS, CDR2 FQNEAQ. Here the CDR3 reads CASSNVSPELSETQYF. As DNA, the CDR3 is TGTGCCAGCAGTAACGTCTCGCCGGAACTATCGGAGACCCAGTACTTC. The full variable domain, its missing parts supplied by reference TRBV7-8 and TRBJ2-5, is GAGVSQSPRYKVAKRGQDVALRCDPISGHVSLFWYQQALGQGPEFLTYFQNEAQLDKSGLPSDRFFAERPEGSVSTLKIQRTQQEDSAVYLCASSNVSPELSETQYFGPGTRLLVL.

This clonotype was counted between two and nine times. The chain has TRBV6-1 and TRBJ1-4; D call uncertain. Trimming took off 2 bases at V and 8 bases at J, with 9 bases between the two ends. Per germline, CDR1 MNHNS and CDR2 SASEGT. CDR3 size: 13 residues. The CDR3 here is CASSELAREKLFF. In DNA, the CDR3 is TGTGCCAGCAGTGAACTGGCCAGAGAAAAACTGTTTTTT.

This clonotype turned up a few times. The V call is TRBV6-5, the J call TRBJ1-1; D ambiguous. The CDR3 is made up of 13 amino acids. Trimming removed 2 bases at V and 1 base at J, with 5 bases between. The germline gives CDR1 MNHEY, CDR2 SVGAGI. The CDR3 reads CASSYAPNTEAFF. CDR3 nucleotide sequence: TGTGCCAGCAGTTACGCACCGAACACTGAAGCTTTCTTT.

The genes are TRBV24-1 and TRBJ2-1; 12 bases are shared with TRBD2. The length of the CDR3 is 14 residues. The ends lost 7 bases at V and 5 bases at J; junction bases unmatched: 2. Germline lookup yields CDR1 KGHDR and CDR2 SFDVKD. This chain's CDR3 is CATRRTSGNNEQFF. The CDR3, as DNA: TGTGCCACCAGGCGGACTAGCGGGAACAATGAGCAGTTCTTC.

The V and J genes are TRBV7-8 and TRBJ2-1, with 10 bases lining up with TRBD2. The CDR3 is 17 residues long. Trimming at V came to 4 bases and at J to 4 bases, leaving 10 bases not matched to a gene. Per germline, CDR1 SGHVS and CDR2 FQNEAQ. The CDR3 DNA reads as TGTGCCAGCAGCTGGCGGACGGGGACTAGCGCTTACAATGAGCAGTTCTTC. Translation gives CASSWRTGTSAYNEQFF. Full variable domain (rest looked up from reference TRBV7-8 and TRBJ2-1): GAGVSQSPRYKVAKRGQDVALRCDPISGHVSLFWYQQALGQGPEFLTYFQNEAQLDKSGLPSDRFFAERPEGSVSTLKIQRTQQEDSAVYLCASSWRTGTSAYNEQFFGPGTRLTVL.

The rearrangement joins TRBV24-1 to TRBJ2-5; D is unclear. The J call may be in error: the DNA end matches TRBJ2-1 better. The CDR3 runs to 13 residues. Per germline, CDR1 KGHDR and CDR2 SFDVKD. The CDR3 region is CATSLESGDEQFF. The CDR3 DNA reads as TGTGCCACCAGTTTAGAGTCTGGTGATGAGCAGTTCTTC.

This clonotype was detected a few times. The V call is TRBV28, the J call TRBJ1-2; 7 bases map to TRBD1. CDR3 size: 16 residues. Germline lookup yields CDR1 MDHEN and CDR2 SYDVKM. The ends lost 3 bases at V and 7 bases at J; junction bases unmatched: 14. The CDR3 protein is CASSFEVGGGLAGYTF. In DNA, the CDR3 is TGTGCCAGCAGTTTCGAAGTAGGGGGCGGCCTTGCTGGCTACACCTTC.

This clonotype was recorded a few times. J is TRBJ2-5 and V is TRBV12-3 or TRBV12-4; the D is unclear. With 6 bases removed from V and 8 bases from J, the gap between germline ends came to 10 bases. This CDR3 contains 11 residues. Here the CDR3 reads CASSDSYTQYF. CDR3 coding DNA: TGTGCCAGCAGCGATTCGTATACCCAGTACTTC.

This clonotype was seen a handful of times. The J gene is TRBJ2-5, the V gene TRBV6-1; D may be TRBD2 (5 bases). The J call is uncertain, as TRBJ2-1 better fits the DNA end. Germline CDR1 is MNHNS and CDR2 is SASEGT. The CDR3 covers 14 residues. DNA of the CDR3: TGTGCCAGCAGTGATGAGGGTTACAACAATGAGCAGTTCTTC. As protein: CASSDEGYNNEQFF.

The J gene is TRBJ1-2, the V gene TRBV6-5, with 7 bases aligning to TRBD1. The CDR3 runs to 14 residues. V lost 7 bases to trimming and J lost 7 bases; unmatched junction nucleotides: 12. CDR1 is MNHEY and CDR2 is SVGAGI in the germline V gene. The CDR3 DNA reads TGTGCCAGCATCAATCCGGGACAGTGGCCTGGCTACACCTTC. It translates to CASINPGQWPGYTF.

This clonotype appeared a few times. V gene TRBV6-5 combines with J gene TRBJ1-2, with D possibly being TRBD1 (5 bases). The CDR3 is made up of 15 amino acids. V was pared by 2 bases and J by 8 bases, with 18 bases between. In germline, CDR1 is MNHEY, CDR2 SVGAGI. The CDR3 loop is CASSYGELGLGGYTF. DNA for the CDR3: TGTGCCAGCAGTTACGGGGAATTGGGGCTAGGAGGCTACACCTTC.

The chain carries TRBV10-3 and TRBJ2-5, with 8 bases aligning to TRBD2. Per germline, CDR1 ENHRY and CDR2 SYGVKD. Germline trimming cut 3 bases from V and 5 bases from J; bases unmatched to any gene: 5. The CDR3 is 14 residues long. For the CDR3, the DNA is TGTGCCATCAGTGACCCAGCGGGGGTTGAGACCCAGTACTTC. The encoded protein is CAISDPAGVETQYF.

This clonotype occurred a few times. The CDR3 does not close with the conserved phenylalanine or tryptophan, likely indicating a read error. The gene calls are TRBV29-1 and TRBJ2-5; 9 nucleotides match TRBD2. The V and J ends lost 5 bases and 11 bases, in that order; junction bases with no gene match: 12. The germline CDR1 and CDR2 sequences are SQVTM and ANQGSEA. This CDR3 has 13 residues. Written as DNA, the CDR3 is TGCAGCGTTAGCCCAGCGGGAGGAGAAGAGCAGTACCTC. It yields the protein CSVSPAGGEEQYL.